The subject of this entry is one TCR beta chain. This clonotype was recorded many times. The antigen it binds to is not known. Base qualities are not at hand, and no much larger clone is one base apart. The sample belongs to a study of breast tumors, draining lymph nodes, adjacent tissues listed by TCRdb under 2016. In the study overall: TCR beta repertoires were compared across tumor, adjacent nontumor tissue and axillary lymph nodes obtained from breast cancer patients. The study was designed to assess the relationships and possible T-cell exchange between tumor, surrounding tissue and draining lymph node repertoires in human breast cancer.

Here is what the overall study found, with its caveats: The study presented the conclusion that tumor T cells originate in lymph nodes as consistent with a hypothesis, not as something directly demonstrated. The data were considered consistent with the idea that most tumor T cells come from the lymph node and then expand in tumor tissue. Tumor and nontumor tissue repertoires were found to be significantly more similar in luminal-like than in basal-like breast cancer. Tumor T-cell repertoires showed less diversity than lymph node repertoires and more diversity than nontumor tissue repertoires, and tumor T-cell repertoires showed preferential V and J gene usage.

V has 0 bases trimmed and J has 9 bases trimmed; junction bases matching no gene number 11. Counted from cysteine to phenylalanine, this CDR3 has 16 amino acids. This entry keeps only the CDR3 DNA: 48 bases, framed from base 1. The germline V gene sets CDR1 to SGDLS and CDR2 to YYNGEE. The axillary draining lymph nodes of breast cancer patients were the source of the lymph node samples. The reads were generated on an Illumina HiSeq 2000. Multiplex PCR amplification was used to build the TCR beta chain libraries. High-throughput sequencing was used to analyze the amplified TCR beta chain products. TCRdb reworked the public reads: Q25 trimming with fastp, MiXCR clone assembly, productive beta chains retained. Merged by CDR3 protein, the rows form single entries marked with the most common genes and DNA. This sample has about 130,000 distinct CDR3 sequences in its table, and about a fifth of those were observed once. The ten biggest clones cover under 3% of the sample.

This TCR was recovered from a female donor with breast cancer. Some clones in this sample may be carry-over from other donors' samples. Sequencing was carried out using axillary lymph node tissue. The V and J segments used are TRBV9 and TRBJ2-1; a stretch of 8 junction bases matches TRBD2. CDR3 loop: CASSVEGTRVLSEQFF. DNA sequence: TGTGCCAGCAGCGTAGAGGGGACTAGGGTCTTGAGTGAGCAGTTCTTC.